This TCR beta chain originates from a study of regulatory T cells in long-lasting Graves disease. With 6 bases removed from V and 5 bases from J, the gap between germline ends came to 16 bases. CDR3 size: 13 residues. The germline CDR1 and CDR2 sequences are SQVTM and ANQGSEA. Time point defined: persistent/refractory GD, antithyroid drugs over 5 years with positive TRAb. The TCR library was made from RNA extracted from PBMCs. Researchers made TCR beta libraries by using iRepertoire HTBI primers and running Arm-PCR on CDR3 regions. TCRdb reanalysed the multiplex PCR reads using MiXCR and keeps one entry per CDR3 protein. In the table there are under 500,000 distinct CDR3 sequences, 20% of which are singletons.

This TCR was recovered from a female donor with Graves disease. Sample: peripheral blood mononuclear cells (PBMCs), taken when the disease was refractory, from a patient treated with antithyroid drugs. The V and J genes are TRBV29-1 and TRBJ1-2; D call uncertain. The CDR3 spells CSVTDLAFYGYTF. In DNA form, the CDR3 reads TGCAGCGTCACGGACTTAGCCTTTTATGGCTACACCTTC.